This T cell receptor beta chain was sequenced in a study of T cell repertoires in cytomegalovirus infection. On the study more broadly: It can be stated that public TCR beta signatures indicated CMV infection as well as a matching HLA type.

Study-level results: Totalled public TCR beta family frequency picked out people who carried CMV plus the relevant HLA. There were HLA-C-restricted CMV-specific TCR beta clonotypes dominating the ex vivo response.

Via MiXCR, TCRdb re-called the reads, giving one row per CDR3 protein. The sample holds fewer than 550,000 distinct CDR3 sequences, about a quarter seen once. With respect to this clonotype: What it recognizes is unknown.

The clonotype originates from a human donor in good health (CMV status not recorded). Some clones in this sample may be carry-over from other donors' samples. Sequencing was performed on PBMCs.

CDR3 residues: CASSAGASNTEAFF. As DNA, the CDR3 is TGTGCCAGCAGTGCAGGGGCCTCGAACACTGAAGCTTTCTTT. The chain joins TRBV12-3 or TRBV12-4 to TRBJ1-1; tentative D call: TRBD1 (6 bases). V dropped 5 bases and J dropped 1 base, with 11 bases sitting between them. The CDR3 sequence is 14 residues long.